Detailed here is one TCR beta chain. Its antigen is not identified. This entry comes from a study of OX40 agonist ivuxolimab in advanced cancers. In the study overall: A diagnosis of hepatocellular carcinoma, melanoma, renal cell or head and neck cancer was present in dose-escalation patients. General observations from the study: Still undetermined is the antigen specificity of the expanded peripheral T cells.

V shed 2 bases and J shed 5 bases, with 9 bases lying between them. The CDR3 runs 13 residues. In germline, CDR1 is SGHTA, CDR2 FQGNSA. Assay used: immunoSEQ multiplex PCR; TCRdb lists only in-frame clones, some missing. The sample has some 58,000 clones; approximately 86% are singletons. The chain links TRBV7-2 to TRBJ2-5; the D is unclear. This sequence was found in an adult with an advanced solid tumor such as melanoma, head and neck, liver or kidney cancer. Specimen: CD4+ or CD8+ T cells sorted from blood, collected in a trial of the OX40 agonist ivuxolimab. CDR3 in amino acids: CASSLTAFETQYF. The CDR3 coding sequence is TGTGCCAGCAGCTTAACTGCGTTTGAGACCCAGTACTTC.